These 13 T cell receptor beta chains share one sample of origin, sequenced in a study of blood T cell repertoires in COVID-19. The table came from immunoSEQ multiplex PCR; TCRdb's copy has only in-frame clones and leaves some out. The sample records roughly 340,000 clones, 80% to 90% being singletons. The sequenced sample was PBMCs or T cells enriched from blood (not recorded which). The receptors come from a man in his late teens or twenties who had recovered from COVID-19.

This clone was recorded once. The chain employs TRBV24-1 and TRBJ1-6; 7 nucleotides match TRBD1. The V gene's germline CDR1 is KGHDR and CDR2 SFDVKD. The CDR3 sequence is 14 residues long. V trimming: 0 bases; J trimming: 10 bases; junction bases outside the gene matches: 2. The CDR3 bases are TGTGCCACCAGTGATTTGGACAGGGACTCACCCCTCCACTTT. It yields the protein CATSDLDRDSPLHF.

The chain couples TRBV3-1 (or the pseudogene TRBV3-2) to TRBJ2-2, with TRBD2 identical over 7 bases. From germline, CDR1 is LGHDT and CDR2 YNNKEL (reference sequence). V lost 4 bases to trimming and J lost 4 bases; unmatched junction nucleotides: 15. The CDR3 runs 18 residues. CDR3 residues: CASSPGSGGVTSTGELFF. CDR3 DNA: TGTGCCAGCAGCCCGGGCTCTGGGGGGGTCACAAGCACCGGGGAGCTGTTTTTT.

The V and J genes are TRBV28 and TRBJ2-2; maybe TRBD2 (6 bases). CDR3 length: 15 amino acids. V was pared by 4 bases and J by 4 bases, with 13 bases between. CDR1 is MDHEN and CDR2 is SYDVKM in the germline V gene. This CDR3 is CASSSGGLGTGELFF. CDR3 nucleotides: TGTGCCAGCAGTTCCGGGGGATTGGGCACCGGGGAGCTGTTTTTT.

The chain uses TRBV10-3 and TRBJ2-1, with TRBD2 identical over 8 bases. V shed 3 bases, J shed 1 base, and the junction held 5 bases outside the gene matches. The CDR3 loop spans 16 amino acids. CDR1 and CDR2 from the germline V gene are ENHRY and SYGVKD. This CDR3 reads CAISDRGGRSYNEQFF. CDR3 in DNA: TGTGCCATCAGTGACCGGGGGGGCAGGTCCTACAATGAGCAGTTCTTC.

The CDR3 DNA is TGTGCCAGCAGCCTTGGGGGAGGGGACGGAAAACTGTTTTTT. Its protein is CASSLGGGDGKLFF. This sequence joins TRBV7-9 and TRBJ1-4; tentative D call: TRBD1 (5 bases). The CDR3 totals 14 residues. Germline CDR1 is SEHNR and CDR2 is FQNEAQ (reference sequence). V was shortened by 5 bases and J by 10 bases, with 17 bases between the two germline ends.

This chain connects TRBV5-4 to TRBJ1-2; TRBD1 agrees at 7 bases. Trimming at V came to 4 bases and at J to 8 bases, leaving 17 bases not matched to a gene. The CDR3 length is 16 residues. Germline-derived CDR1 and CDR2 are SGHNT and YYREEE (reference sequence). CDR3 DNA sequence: TGTGCCAGCAGCAACTGGGAGCCAGGGGGGTTGGTGGGCTACACCTTC. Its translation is CASSNWEPGGLVGYTF.

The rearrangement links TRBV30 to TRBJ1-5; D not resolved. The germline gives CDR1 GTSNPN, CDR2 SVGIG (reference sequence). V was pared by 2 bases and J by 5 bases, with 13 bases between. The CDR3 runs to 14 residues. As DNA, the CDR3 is TGTGCCTGGAGTATCGGGATTGCGGATCAGCCCCAGCATTTT. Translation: CAWSIGIADQPQHF.

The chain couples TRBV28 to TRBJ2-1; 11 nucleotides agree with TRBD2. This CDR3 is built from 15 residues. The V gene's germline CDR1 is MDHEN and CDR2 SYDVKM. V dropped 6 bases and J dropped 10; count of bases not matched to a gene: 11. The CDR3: CASRELAGGRGEQFF. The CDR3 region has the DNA TGTGCCAGCAGGGAATTAGCGGGAGGGCGAGGGGAGCAGTTCTTC.

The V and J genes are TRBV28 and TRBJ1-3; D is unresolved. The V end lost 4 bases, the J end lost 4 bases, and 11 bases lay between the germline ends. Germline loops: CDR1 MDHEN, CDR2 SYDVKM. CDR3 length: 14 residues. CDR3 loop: CASSSQAGGNTIYF. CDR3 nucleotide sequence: TGTGCCAGCAGTTCCCAAGCGGGAGGAAACACCATATATTTT.

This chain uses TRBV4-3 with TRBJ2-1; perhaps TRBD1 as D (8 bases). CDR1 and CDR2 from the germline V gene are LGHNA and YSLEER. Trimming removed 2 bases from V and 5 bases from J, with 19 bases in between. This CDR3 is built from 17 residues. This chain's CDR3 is CASSQPTGQGGDNEQFF. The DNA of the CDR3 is TGCGCCAGCAGCCAACCCACCGGACAGGGAGGGGACAATGAGCAGTTCTTC.

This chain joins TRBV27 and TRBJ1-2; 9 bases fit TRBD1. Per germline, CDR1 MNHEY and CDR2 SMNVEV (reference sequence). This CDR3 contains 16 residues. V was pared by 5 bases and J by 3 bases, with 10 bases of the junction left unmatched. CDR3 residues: CASSPNHRGRDYGYTF. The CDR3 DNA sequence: TGTGCCAGCAGTCCGAACCACAGGGGGCGTGACTATGGCTACACCTTC.

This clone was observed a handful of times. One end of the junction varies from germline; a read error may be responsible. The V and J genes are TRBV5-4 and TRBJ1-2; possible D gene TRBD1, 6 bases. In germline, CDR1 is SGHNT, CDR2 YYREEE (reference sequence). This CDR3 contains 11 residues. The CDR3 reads CASSQGTRKNF. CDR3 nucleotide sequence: TGTGCCAGCAGCCAGGGGACACGAAAAAACTTC.

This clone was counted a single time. For the CDR3, the DNA is TGTGCCAGCAGGACAGGGGTCACCCTAAGCTACGAGCAGTACTTC. Its protein is CASRTGVTLSYEQYF. The chain combines TRBV6-5 with TRBJ2-7; 8 nucleotides match TRBD1. The CDR3 runs to 15 residues. With V trimmed by 6 bases and J by 3 bases, 10 bases remained unmatched. CDR1 MNHEY and CDR2 SVGAGI come from the germline V gene.